The present entry profiles one T cell receptor (beta chain) with its context. Germline V lookup: CDR1 SGHRS, CDR2 YFSETQ. Trimming cost V 0 bases and J 3 bases, with 15 bases left between them. The CDR3 totals 16 residues. The sample comes from a study of technical replicates of blood from several donors. The repertoire was sequenced with immunoSEQ multiplex PCR; TCRdb's copy has only in-frame clones and lacks some. The table has nearly 80,000 clones, just under 95% seen once. The receptor's source is a human donor in good health. The chain combines TRBV5-1 with TRBJ1-2; D is possibly TRBD1 (6 bases). Sequencing was performed on T cells isolated from PBMCs. CDR3 region: CASSLDVGPGDYGYTF. The CDR3 nucleotides read TGCGCCAGCAGCTTGGACGTCGGGCCAGGGGACTATGGCTACACCTTC.